This TCR beta chain was captured in a study of OX40 agonist ivuxolimab in advanced cancers. Clones were read by immunoSEQ multiplex PCR, and TCRdb kept only the in-frame ones, dropping some. The table has 40,000 or so clones, around 80% seen once. V gave up 5 bases and J gave up 1 base; unmatched junction bases: 13. The germline V gene has CDR1 SGHAT and CDR2 FQNNGV. The CDR3 length is 18 residues. This TCR came from an adult with an advanced solid tumor such as melanoma, head and neck, liver or kidney cancer. Sequences were derived from CD4+ or CD8+ T cells sorted from blood, sampled in a trial of the OX40 agonist ivuxolimab. The J gene is TRBJ2-2, the V gene TRBV11-2; TRBD1 matches 7 bases. The CDR3 reads CASSQVAGGHRNTGELFF. The DNA of the CDR3 is TGTGCCAGCAGCCAGGTCGCAGGGGGTCACCGGAACACCGGGGAGCTGTTTTTT.